This T cell receptor beta chain was obtained from a study of PD-1 blockade in classical Hodgkin lymphoma (TCRdb year 2020). Context from the whole study: Nivolumab dosing was 3 mg/kg intravenously every 2 weeks, continuing until either disease progression or unacceptable toxicity. The study used CyTOF and TCR beta sequencing to define a peripheral blood immune signature of response to PD-1 blockade in classical Hodgkin lymphoma. What the research found in general, with its limitations: Only a single clinical trial cohort was studied, and what caused the repertoire differences, possibly disease activity or prior therapy, remained undefined. Trial patients with a complete response had baseline diversity similar to that of newly diagnosed patients, while partial responders and progressors had significantly lower diversity. By C4D1, a significant rise was seen in CD4+ TCR diversity but not in CD8+ TCR diversity (p=0.0027 vs p=0.16), and the rise was most apparent among complete responders (p=0.02). Baseline TCR diversity was reported as lower in newly diagnosed patients than in healthy donors, and lower still in relapsed/refractory patients. Diversity was lower in patients who began nivolumab less than 1 year after ASCT, so these patients were left out of later analyses to avoid confounding by immune reconstitution.

A few counts support this clone. The specificity of this receptor is unknown. No qualities accompany the bases; no much larger clone lies one base away. The Qiagen DNeasy kit was used to extract genomic DNA from unsorted PBMCs and from the negatively selected CD4+ and CD8+ fractions. TCR beta CDR3 regions were subjected to amplification by immunoSEQ multiplex PCR with primers that anneal to V and J segments. A synthetic immune receptor repertoire was used to minimize amplification bias, and any residual bias was removed computationally once sequencing was done. Regarding the original processing steps: Repertoire diversity was quantified as the Shannon entropy index using custom Python scripts. Unsorted, CD4+ and CD8+ repertoires were examined separately, except in combined analyses, for which CD4+ and CD8+ sequences were merged in silico. Clonal expansion was defined as at least a 2-fold frequency increase after treatment relative to C1D1, with a pseudocount of 0.5 for undetected baseline clones. Singleton clones were defined as clones with 0 or 1 copy at C1D1, and non-singleton clones were defined as clones with 2 or more copies. Clones expanded in unsorted samples were labelled as CD4+, CD8+ or unknown by matching protein sequences in sorted samples from the same patient. Diversity changes from C1D1 to C4D1 were tested in paired samples using Wilcoxon tests. Held by TCRdb, this immuneACCESS table contains in-frame sequences only and omits some clones. Under half of the omission traces to an unresolved V gene where checked; the cause of the rest is unknown. The D gene and trimming were derived from the DNA, and the V and J assignments and clone size from that table. The sample contains about 60,000 clones, about nine tenths of them found a single time. The ten largest clones take up approximately 9.7% of the sample.

The time point label, read with the paper, signifies: cycle 1 day 1 (C1D1), immediately before nivolumab initiation. All trial patients had relapsed after autologous stem cell transplantation, with cohorts A, B and C differing in prior brentuximab vedotin exposure. The trial cohort was composed of under 70 patients with relapsed/refractory classical Hodgkin lymphoma, for whom complete response, partial response or progressive disease was recorded as best overall response. In the multi-cohort phase II CheckMate 205 trial, trial patients received single-agent nivolumab. Best overall response was determined by an independent review committee according to the 2007 International Working Group response criteria. Trial PBMCs were obtained immediately prior to nivolumab initiation (C1D1) and on therapy at cycle 2 day 1 and cycle 4 day 1. Peripheral blood was collected in 8 mL Vacutainer Cell Preparation Tubes, from which PBMCs were isolated by centrifugation and then cryopreserved.

Sequences MNHEY (CDR1) and SMNVEV (CDR2) are obtained from the germline V gene (reference sequence). V gives up 3 bases and J gives up 2 bases, and the segment between their germline ends measures 10 bases. The CDR3, cysteine through phenylalanine, is 15 amino acids long. CDR3 DNA only is kept here, 45 bases in frame from base 1. The source was peripheral blood mononuclear cells (PBMCs), collected at baseline. The rearrangement joined TRBV27 to TRBJ1-4; there is no confident call for the D gene. The origin of this receptor is a human donor with classical Hodgkin lymphoma. The CDR3 protein sequence reads: CASSFARATNEKLFF. The nucleotides are TGTGCCAGCAGTTTTGCAAGGGCCACTAATGAAAAACTGTTTTTT. The entire variable domain, with the stretches around the CDR3 drawn from the reference TRBV27 and TRBJ1-4 proteins, is EAQVTQNPRYLITVTGKKLTVTCSQNMNHEYMSWYRQDPGLGLRQIYYSMNVEVTDKGDVPEGYKVSRKEKRNFPLILESPSPNQTSLYFCASSFARATNEKLFFGSGTQLSVL.